The rows below give T cell receptor beta chains drawn from one sample of a study of CD8+CD57+ T cells in acquired aplastic anemia. TCRdb called the reads again in MiXCR, with one record for every CDR3 protein. The table includes approximately 150,000 distinct CDR3 sequences, 40% to 55% detected once. Input material: sorted CD4+, CD8+, or CD8+CD57+ T cells (not recorded which) from PBMCs. Receptors were obtained from a human donor with aplastic anemia. CDR3s include the opening cysteine and the closing phenylalanine or tryptophan. The order of the fields is D gene, clone size, J gene, V gene, CDR3 DNA, CDR3 protein. A D gene is named only where the DNA matches it firmly. Rows may omit the clone size; those that give it use once, few, many or a size class.

TRBD1,NA,TRBJ1-6,TRBV7-2,TGTGCCAGCAGCCAGGACAGGGTCTCACCCCTCCACTTT,CASSQDRVSPLHF
TRBD2,few,TRBJ2-1,TRBV11-1,TGTGCCAGCAGCTCCCGACGGACTAGCGGGGGGGCTTTGTACAATGAGCAGTTCTTC,CASSSRRTSGGALYNEQFF
NA,NA,TRBJ2-3,TRBV10-3,TGTGCCAGCAGTGACCCAGGGGGAGGCCGGGGCGTCACAGATACGCAGTATTTT,CASSDPGGGRGVTDTQYF
TRBD1,NA,TRBJ1-1,TRBV19,TGTGCCAGTAGCGGACAGGGGGCTTCTTTTTACGCTGAAGCTTTCTTT,CASSGQGASFYAEAFF
NA,few,TRBJ1-1,TRBV27,TGTGCCAGCAGTTTCGGGATACGAAGGGGTTTGAACACTGAAGCTTTCTTT,CASSFGIRRGLNTEAFF
NA,few,TRBJ1-2,TRBV15,TGCGACAGGTCCGGCTACACCTTC,CDRSGYTF
TRBD1,NA,TRBJ1-5,TRBV20-1,TGCAGTGCTAGAGGGGGGACAGGGAGCAATCAGCCCCAGCATTTT,CSARGGTGSNQPQHF
NA,NA,TRBJ1-2,TRBV27,TGTGCCAGCAGTTTCTCAGGGTCCGGGGGCTACACCTTC,CASSFSGSGGYTF
TRBD2,NA,TRBJ2-1,TRBV29-1,TGCAGCGTCGGAATGGCACTGGGACTAGCGGACACCGAGCAGTTCTTC,CSVGMALGLADTEQFF
NA,once,TRBJ2-5,TRBV24-1,TGTGCCAGCCAGAGCGCCCGAGGGGAAGAGACCCAGTACTTC,CASQSARGEETQYF
NA,many,TRBJ1-3,TRBV12-3/TRBV12-4,TGTGCCAGCAGTTTAGTGATCTCTGGAAACACCATATATTTT,CASSLVISGNTIYF
NA,NA,TRBJ2-7,TRBV29-1,TGCAGCGCTTTTTCTAACCACGAGCAGTACTTC,CSAFSNHEQYF
NA,NA,TRBJ1-6,TRBV11-2,TGTGCCAGCAGCTTAGATGCGGCTTCACCCCTCCACTTT,CASSLDAASPLHF
NA,NA,TRBJ2-1,TRBV10-3,TGTGCCATCAGTGAAAGGGAAGACGGACACAATGGGCAGTTCTTC,CAISEREDGHNGQFF
TRBD1,NA,TRBJ2-7,TRBV7-8,TGTGCCAGCAGCGTAGGGGGCGGTGGGACAGGGATCGATGAGCAGTACTTC,CASSVGGGGTGIDEQYF
NA,many,TRBJ2-7,TRBV5-6,TGTGCCAGCAGCTTTGGAGCAACCTACGAGCAGTACTTC,CASSFGATYEQYF
NA,many,TRBJ2-7,TRBV4-1,TGCGCCAGCAGCCAAGATTCCAGCGGTCACGTTTCCTACGAGCAGTACTTC,CASSQDSSGHVSYEQYF
NA,many,TRBJ2-5,TRBV3-1,TGTGCCAGCAGCCAAGAGGCAACCTACCAAGAGACCCAGTACTTC,CASSQEATYQETQYF
TRBD1,many,TRBJ2-7,TRBV20-1,TGCAGTGCGAACCCCCACGACAGGGTTAATTTCGACGAGCAGTACTTC,CSANPHDRVNFDEQYF
NA,many,TRBJ1-1,TRBV9,TGTGCCAGCAGCTTCTTAATAGGCACTGAAGCTTTCTTT,CASSFLIGTEAFF
NA,many,TRBJ2-6,TRBV24-1,TGTGCCACCAGTGTTTCTGGGGCCAACGTCCTGACTTTC,CATSVSGANVLTF
TRBD2,many,TRBJ2-2,TRBV5-8,TGTGCCAGCAGCTTAGCTAGCGGGTGGGAGCTGTTTTTT,CASSLASGWELFF
TRBD1,NA,TRBJ2-1,TRBV24-1,TGTGCCACCAGTGCTCAGGACAGGGGTGAGCAGTTCTTC,CATSAQDRGEQFF
NA,many,TRBJ2-5,TRBV20-1,TGCAGTGCTAATCAGGGAAGAGAGACCCAGTACTTC,CSANQGRETQYF
NA,NA,TRBJ2-7,TRBV10-2,TGCGCCAGCAGTGTAGGCAGGGAGAGCTACGAGCAGTACTTC,CASSVGRESYEQYF
NA,NA,TRBJ2-3,TRBV10-1,TGCGCCAGCAGTGAGGGCCAGGGGGGAGATACGCAGTATTTT,CASSEGQGGDTQYF
TRBD1,many,TRBJ1-3,TRBV15,TGTGCCACCAGCAGAGATCCCCGGACAGGTTTGGAATCGGGGGGAAACACCATATATTTT,CATSRDPRTGLESGGNTIYF
NA,NA,TRBJ2-5,TRBV20-1,TGCAGTGCACCCACGGCAGTGGGTGGGACCCAGTACTTC,CSAPTAVGGTQYF
NA,NA,TRBJ2-7,TRBV5-1,TGCGCCAGCAGCTTGGAACAGGGATACGAGCAGTACTTC,CASSLEQGYEQYF
NA,NA,TRBJ2-3,TRBV20-1,TGCAGTGCTCTCGCCCCGGGCACAGATACGCAGTATTTT,CSALAPGTDTQYF
TRBD1,NA,TRBJ1-2,TRBV24-1,TGTGCCACCAGTGACCCGGGACAGTTATATGGCTACACCTTC,CATSDPGQLYGYTF
TRBD1,few,TRBJ2-7,TRBV5-1,TGCGCCGGCAGCATCCGGACAGGGGCCCTGAGCTCCTACGAGCAGTACTTC,CAGSIRTGALSSYEQYF
NA,many,TRBJ1-2,TRBV3-1,TGTGCCAGCAGCCCGACCCGGACCTATGGCTACACCTTC,CASSPTRTYGYTF
NA,NA,TRBJ2-5,TRBV7-7,TGTGCCAGCCCCAAGGACAGTTTTCAAGAGACCCAGTACTTC,CASPKDSFQETQYF
NA,NA,TRBJ2-7,TRBV7-8,TGTGCCAGCACCGAGATTGGGGACCCCTACGAGCAGTACTTC,CASTEIGDPYEQYF
NA,NA,TRBJ2-2,TRBV25-1,TGTGCCAGCAGTAAGGCCGGTACCGGGGAGCTGTTTTTT,CASSKAGTGELFF
NA,NA,TRBJ2-2,TRBV12-3/TRBV12-4,TGTGCCAGTCGAGGGGGGGCCGGCGGGGAGCTGTTTTTT,CASRGGAGGELFF
NA,many,TRBJ2-2,TRBV5-5,TGTGCCAGCACCAGAGAAGCCGGGGAGCTGTTTTTT,CASTREAGELFF
NA,NA,TRBJ1-5,TRBV28,TGTGCCAGCAGGCCCCACGGCGATAGCAATCAGCCCCAGCATTTT,CASRPHGDSNQPQHF
TRBD1,few,TRBJ1-2,TRBV3-1,TGTGCCAGCAGCCGCGGGACAGGAGCTAACAATTATGGCTACACCTTC,CASSRGTGANNYGYTF
NA,NA,TRBJ1-1,TRBV7-7,TGTGCTAGTCGGGGACACCGGAACACTGAGGCTTTCTTT,CASRGHRNTEAFF
NA,many,TRBJ2-7,TRBV5-1,TGCGCCAGCAGCTTGGACAGGAGCTACGAGCAGTACTTC,CASSLDRSYEQYF
NA,NA,TRBJ2-7,TRBV15,TGTGCCACCAGCGGAGTGAATGACTGCGAGCAGTACTTC,CATSGVNDCEQYF
NA,few,TRBJ2-2,TRBV7-9,TGTGCCAGCAGCTCAACGGTCACCGGGGAGCTGTTTTTT,CASSSTVTGELFF
TRBD1,NA,TRBJ1-2,TRBV6-1,TGTGCCAGCAGTATAGAGGGACAGGAAAACTATGGCTGCACCTTC,CASSIEGQENYGCTF
NA,many,TRBJ1-4,TRBV2,TGTGCCAGCAAAAGGCCCGGGGGGCTAGGGGAAAAACTGTTTTTT,CASKRPGGLGEKLFF
TRBD1,many,TRBJ2-3,TRBV20-1,TGCAGTGCTAGGATAGGGACAGGGGGCAAGACAGATACGCAGTATTTT,CSARIGTGGKTDTQYF
TRBD1,NA,TRBJ1-4,TRBV5-4,TGTGCCAGCAGCAAGGGGGCGACTAATGAAAAACTGTTTTTT,CASSKGATNEKLFF
NA,NA,TRBJ2-3,TRBV25-1,TGTGCCAGCAGGGCAGCGGGCCGTGCAAGAGATACGCAGTATTTT,CASRAAGRARDTQYF
TRBD1,NA,TRBJ2-7,TRBV2,TGTGCCACCAAAACAGGGGGCTTAACCGAGCAGTACTTC,CATKTGGLTEQYF
NA,NA,TRBJ1-2,TRBV7-2,TGTGCCAGCAGCCCCCGGGGGCGGGAGGGCTACACCTTC,CASSPRGREGYTF
NA,NA,TRBJ2-7,TRBV29-1,TGCAGCGTTGACGGGACGACCTACGAGCAGTACTTC,CSVDGTTYEQYF
NA,NA,TRBJ2-7,TRBV7-6,TGTGCCAGCAGCCTCGGGACCCCCGGCTACGAGCAGTACTTC,CASSLGTPGYEQYF
TRBD1,NA,TRBJ1-1,TRBV6-4,TGTGCCAGCAGGCGCCGACAGGGCGGCACTGAAGCTTTCTTT,CASRRRQGGTEAFF
NA,NA,TRBJ1-1,TRBV2,TGTGCCAGCAGTGTCGACAGTTCTGAAGCTTTCTTT,CASSVDSSEAFF